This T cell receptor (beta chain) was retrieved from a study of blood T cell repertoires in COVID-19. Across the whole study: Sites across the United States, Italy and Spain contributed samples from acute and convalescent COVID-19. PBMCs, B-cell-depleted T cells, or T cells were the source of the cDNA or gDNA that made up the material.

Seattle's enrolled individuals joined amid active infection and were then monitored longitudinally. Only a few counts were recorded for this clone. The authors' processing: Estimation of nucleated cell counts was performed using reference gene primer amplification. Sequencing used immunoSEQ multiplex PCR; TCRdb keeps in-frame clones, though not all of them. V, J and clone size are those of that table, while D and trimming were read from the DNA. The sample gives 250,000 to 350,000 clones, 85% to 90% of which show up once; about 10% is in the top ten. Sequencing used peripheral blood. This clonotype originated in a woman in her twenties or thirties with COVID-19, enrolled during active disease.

CDR3 amino acids: CASSLDGTSLYEQYF. The CDR3 region has the DNA TGTGCCAGCAGCTTAGACGGGACTAGCCTATACGAGCAGTACTTC. V is TRBV7-2 and J is TRBJ2-7, with 9 positions matching TRBD2. The CDR3 totals 15 residues. Trimming took 1 base from V and 4 from J; bases not matched to a gene: 5. The germline V gene encodes CDR1 SGHTA and CDR2 FQGNSA. Complete variable domain (other parts from reference TRBV7-2 and TRBJ2-7): GAGVSQSPSNKVTEKGKDVELRCDPISGHTALYWYRQSLGQGLEFLIYFQGNSAPDKSGLPSDRFSAERTGGSVSTLTIQRTQQEDSAVYLCASSLDGTSLYEQYFGPGTRLTVT.